The rows below give T cell receptor beta chains drawn from one sample of a study of control samples from healthy donors and cancer patients. Measured with immunoSEQ multiplex PCR; TCRdb has only the in-frame clones, and not every one. The table lists some 78,000 clones, 85% to 90% of them singletons. The sample consisted of blood. The receptors were sampled from a woman aged 55-69 years in good health. Both conserved end residues are part of each CDR3. Each record gives: clone size, J gene, D gene, V gene, CDR3 DNA, CDR3 protein. The D gene is left open where the match is weak. Clone size is stated in some rows and not others, as once, few, many or a class when expanded.

.,TRBJ1-4,TRBD1,TRBV2,TGTGCCAGCAGTGAATGGGACAGGGGGAGTGAAAAACTGTTTTTT,CASSEWDRGSEKLFF
.,TRBJ1-1,.,TRBV27,TGTGCCAGCAGTCAACGTGGCCGCGAGAGGGCTTTCTTT,CASSQRGRERAFF
once,TRBJ2-7,.,TRBV3-1/TRBV3-2,TGTGCCAGCAGCCAAGGATACGACTTCTCCTACGAGCAGTACTTC,CASSQGYDFSYEQYF
.,TRBJ2-7,.,TRBV23-1,TGCGCCAGCAGTCACCCCCAGGCAGGGGCCGGCTACGAGCAGTACTTC,CASSHPQAGAGYEQYF
.,TRBJ2-7,TRBD1,TRBV5-1,TGCGCCAGCACCCTCGACAGGGCCGTGGGCGAGCAGTACTTC,CASTLDRAVGEQYF
.,TRBJ2-1,.,TRBV28,TGTGCCAGCAGGCGCGGGGATGCCTACAATGAGCAGTTCTTC,CASRRGDAYNEQFF
.,TRBJ1-5,.,TRBV4-3,TGCGCCAGCAGCCAAGACGGGCCAGGGGGCAATCAGCCCCAGCATTTT,CASSQDGPGGNQPQHF
.,TRBJ2-3,.,TRBV5-1,TGCGCCAGCAGCTTGGTTCCAAATACGCAGTATTTT,CASSLVPNTQYF
.,TRBJ1-3,.,TRBV28,TGTGCCAGCAGTCGGACAGTCTCCTCTGGAAACACCATATATTTT,CASSRTVSSGNTIYF
.,TRBJ1-2,.,TRBV12-3/TRBV12-4,TGTGCCAGCAGTTCGACCCCTTTAGGCTACACCTTC,CASSSTPLGYTF
.,TRBJ1-1,.,TRBV28,TGTGCCAGCAGTTCCCCGATTGGGGGAATGAACACTGAAGCTTTCTTT,CASSSPIGGMNTEAFF
.,TRBJ1-1,.,TRBV7-2,TGTGCCAGCAGCTTGCGGAGCTGGAACACTGAAGCTTTCTTT,CASSLRSWNTEAFF
.,TRBJ1-5,.,TRBV15,TGTGCCACCAGCCCATCGGGTGGAAGCAATCAGCCCCAGCATTTT,CATSPSGGSNQPQHF
.,TRBJ1-2,.,TRBV9,TGTGCCAGCAGCGCTTCAGGGTATGGCTACACCTTC,CASSASGYGYTF
.,TRBJ1-1,.,TRBV5-6,TGTGCCAGCAGCTTGTATGGACGGGGGAACACTGAAGCTTTCTTT,CASSLYGRGNTEAFF